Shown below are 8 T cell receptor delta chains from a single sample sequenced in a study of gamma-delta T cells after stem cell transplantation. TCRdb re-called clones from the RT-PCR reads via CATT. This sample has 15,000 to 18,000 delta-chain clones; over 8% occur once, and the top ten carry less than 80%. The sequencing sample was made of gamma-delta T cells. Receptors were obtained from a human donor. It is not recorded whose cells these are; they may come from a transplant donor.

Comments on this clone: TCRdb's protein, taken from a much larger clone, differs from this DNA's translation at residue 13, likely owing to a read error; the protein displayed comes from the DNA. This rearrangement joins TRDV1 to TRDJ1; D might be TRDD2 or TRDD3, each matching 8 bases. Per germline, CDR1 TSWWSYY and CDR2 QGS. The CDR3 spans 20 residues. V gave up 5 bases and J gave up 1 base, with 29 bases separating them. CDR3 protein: CALGRAFLISGGHLTDKLIF. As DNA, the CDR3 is TGTGCTCTTGGGAGGGCCTTCCTAATCTCTGGGGGACACCTCACCGATAAACTCATCTTT.

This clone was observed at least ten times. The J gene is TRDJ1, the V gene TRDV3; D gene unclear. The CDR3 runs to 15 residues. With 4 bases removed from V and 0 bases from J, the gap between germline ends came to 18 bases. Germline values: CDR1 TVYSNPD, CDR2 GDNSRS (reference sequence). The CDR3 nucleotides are TGTGCCTGTTCACTCATGCCGCTGTACACCGATAAACTCATCTTT. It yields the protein CACSLMPLYTDKLIF.

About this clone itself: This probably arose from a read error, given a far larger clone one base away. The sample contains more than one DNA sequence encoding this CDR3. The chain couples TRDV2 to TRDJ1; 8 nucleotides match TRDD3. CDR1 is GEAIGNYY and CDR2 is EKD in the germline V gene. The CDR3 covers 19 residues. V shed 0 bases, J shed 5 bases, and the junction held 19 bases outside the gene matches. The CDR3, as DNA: TGTGCCTGTGACACCCTGGAACTGGGGGTCCCTTACCTCACTGATAAACTCATCTTT. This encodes CACDTLELGVPYLTDKLIF.

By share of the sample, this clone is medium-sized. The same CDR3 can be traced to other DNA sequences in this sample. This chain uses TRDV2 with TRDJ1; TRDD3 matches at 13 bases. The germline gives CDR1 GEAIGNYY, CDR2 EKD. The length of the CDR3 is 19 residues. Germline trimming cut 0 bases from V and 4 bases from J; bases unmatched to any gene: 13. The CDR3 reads CACDTVGNWGIRGIDKLIF. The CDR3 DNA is TGTGCCTGTGACACCGTGGGCAACTGGGGGATACGGGGCATCGATAAACTCATCTTT.

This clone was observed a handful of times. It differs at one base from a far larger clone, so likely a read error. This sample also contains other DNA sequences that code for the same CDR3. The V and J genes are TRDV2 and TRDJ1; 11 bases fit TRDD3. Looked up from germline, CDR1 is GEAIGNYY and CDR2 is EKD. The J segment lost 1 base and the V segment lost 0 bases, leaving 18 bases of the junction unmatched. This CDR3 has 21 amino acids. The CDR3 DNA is TGTGCCTGTGACACCGTGTCGCTGGGGGATACTTCCACTCAATCCACCGATAAACTCATCTTT. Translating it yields CACDTVSLGDTSTQSTDKLIF.

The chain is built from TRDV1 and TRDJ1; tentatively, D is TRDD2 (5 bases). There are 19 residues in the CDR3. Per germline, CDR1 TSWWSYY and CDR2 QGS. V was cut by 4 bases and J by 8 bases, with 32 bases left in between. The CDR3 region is CALGVFPYFLWWYTRKLIF. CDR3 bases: TGTGCTCTTGGGGTCTTTCCATATTTCCTGTGGTGGTACACGCGCAAACTCATCTTT.

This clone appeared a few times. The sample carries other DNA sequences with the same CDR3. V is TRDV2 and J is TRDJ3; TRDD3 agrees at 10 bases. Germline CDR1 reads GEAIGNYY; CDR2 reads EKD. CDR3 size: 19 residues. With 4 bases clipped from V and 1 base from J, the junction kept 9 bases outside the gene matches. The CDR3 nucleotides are TGTGCCTGTGATCTAAGGGGGGATACGGGGTCCTGGGACACCCGACAGATGTTTTTC. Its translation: CACDLRGDTGSWDTRQMFF.

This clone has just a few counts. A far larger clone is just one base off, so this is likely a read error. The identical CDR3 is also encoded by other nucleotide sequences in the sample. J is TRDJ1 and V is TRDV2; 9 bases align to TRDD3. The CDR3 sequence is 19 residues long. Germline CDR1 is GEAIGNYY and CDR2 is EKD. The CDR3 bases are TGTGCCTGTGACACACTAACTGGGGGAGTTCCATCGTACACTGATAAACTCATCTTT. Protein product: CACDTLTGGVPSYTDKLIF.